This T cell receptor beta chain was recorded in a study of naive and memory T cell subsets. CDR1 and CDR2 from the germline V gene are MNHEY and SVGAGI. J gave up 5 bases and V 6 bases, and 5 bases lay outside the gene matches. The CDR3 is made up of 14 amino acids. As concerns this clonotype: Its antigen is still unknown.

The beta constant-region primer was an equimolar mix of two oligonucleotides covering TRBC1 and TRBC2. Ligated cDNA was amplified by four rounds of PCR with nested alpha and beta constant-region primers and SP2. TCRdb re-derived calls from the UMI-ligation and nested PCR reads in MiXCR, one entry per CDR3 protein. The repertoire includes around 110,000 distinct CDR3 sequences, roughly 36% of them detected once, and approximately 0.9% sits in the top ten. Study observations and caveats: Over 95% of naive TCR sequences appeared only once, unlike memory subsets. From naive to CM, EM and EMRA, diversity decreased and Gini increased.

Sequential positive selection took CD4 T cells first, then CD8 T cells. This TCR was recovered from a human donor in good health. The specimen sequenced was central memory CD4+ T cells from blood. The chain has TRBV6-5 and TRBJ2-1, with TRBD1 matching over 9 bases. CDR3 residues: CASRTGTGHNEQFF. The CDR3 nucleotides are TGTGCCAGCAGGACCGGGACAGGGCACAATGAGCAGTTCTTC.